One and the same sample provided the 32 T cell receptor beta chains below, sequenced in a study of blood T cell repertoires in COVID-19. Assay: immunoSEQ multiplex PCR; the TCRdb copy retains only in-frame clones and omits some. The sample lists 200,000 to 300,000 clones; around nine tenths were seen once. Sequenced material: peripheral blood. The receptors come from a woman in her forties who had recovered from COVID-19.

J is TRBJ2-3 and V is TRBV30, with 11 bases aligning to TRBD2. The CDR3 consists of 16 residues. The germline V gene encodes CDR1 GTSNPN and CDR2 SVGIG (reference sequence). Unmatched junction bases numbered 5, after V lost 2 bases and J lost 1 base. DNA for the CDR3: TGTGCCTGGAGTCCCCTAGCGGGAGGTGGCACAGATACGCAGTATTTT. Translated: CAWSPLAGGGTDTQYF.

The V and J genes are TRBV18 and TRBJ2-1; possibly TRBD1 for D (6 bases). Germline CDR1 and CDR2: KGHSH and LQKENI. Trimming left V 1 base short and J 7 bases short, with 8 bases between. The CDR3 is 13 amino acids. CDR3 sequence (DNA): TGTGCCAGCTCACCACGGGGGCGGAATGAGCAGTTCTTC. Its translation is CASSPRGRNEQFF.

The gene calls are TRBV11-2 and TRBJ2-7; TRBD2 is a possible D gene (8 bases). CDR1 is SGHAT, CDR2 FQNNGV, per germline. Deletions cut 4 bases from V and 9 bases from J, with 19 bases between. The CDR3 is 14 residues long. The CDR3 DNA is TGTGCCAGCAGCTCCCAGGGGGGACTAGGGGTGCAGTACTTC. This codes for CASSSQGGLGVQYF.

This chain joins TRBV13 and TRBJ2-7, with 8 bases matching TRBD2. The V and J ends lost 7 bases and 6 bases, in that order; junction bases with no gene match: 20. This CDR3 has 17 residues. Germline values: CDR1 PRHDT, CDR2 FYEKMQ (reference sequence). CDR3 coding DNA: TGTGCCAGCACCCCTCCCGGACCCTTAGCGGGATCCCCCGAGCAGTACTTC. This sequence encodes CASTPPGPLAGSPEQYF.

This clone was seen only a few times. The V gene is TRBV6-5, the J gene TRBJ2-7; the match to TRBD1 covers 8 bases. Germline-derived CDR1 and CDR2 are MNHEY and SVGAGI. The CDR3 totals 15 residues. The J segment lost 1 base and the V segment lost 2 bases, leaving 4 bases of the junction unmatched. CDR3: CASSYRRTGSYEQYF. In DNA, the CDR3 is TGTGCCAGCAGTTACCGCCGGACAGGGTCCTACGAGCAGTACTTC.

The rearrangement uses TRBV29-1 and TRBJ1-2, with 9 bases matching TRBD1. Trimming cost V 7 bases and J 5 bases; bases outside gene matches: 8. This CDR3 is 13 amino acids long. Germline CDR1 reads SQVTM; CDR2 reads ANQGSEA. CDR3 sequence reads: CSAGRQGGYGYTF. DNA of the CDR3: TGCAGCGCCGGCCGACAGGGGGGGTATGGCTACACCTTC.

This rearrangement joins TRBV6-2 or TRBV6-3 to TRBJ1-1; D may be TRBD1 (5 bases). The CDR3 is 13 residues long. The V end lost 4 bases, the J end lost 4 bases, and 10 bases lay between the germline ends. Looked up from germline, CDR1 is MNHEY and CDR2 is SVGEGT. The CDR3 sequence is CASSSGGGTEAFF. The CDR3 DNA follows: TGTGCCAGCAGTTCGGGGGGGGGCACTGAAGCTTTCTTT.

The chain has TRBV18 and TRBJ2-1; D unclear. The CDR3 covers 13 residues. Germline assignment: CDR1 KGHSH and CDR2 LQKENI. V lost 1 base and J 8 bases, leaving 9 bases between the germline ends. DNA for the CDR3: TGTGCCAGCTCACCACGAGGAATCGATGAGCAGTTCTTC. This encodes CASSPRGIDEQFF. Together with reference TRBV18 and TRBJ2-1, the CDR3 gives the full variable domain: NAGVMQNPRHLVRRRGQEARLRCSPMKGHSHVYWYRQLPEEGLKFMVYLQKENIIDESGMPKERFSAEFPKEGPSILRIQQVVRGDSAAYFCASSPRGIDEQFFGPGTRLTVL.

The rearrangement uses TRBV11-2 and TRBJ1-2; D is possibly TRBD1 (6 bases). The CDR3 length is 15 residues. Trimming left V 1 base short and J 4 bases short, with 13 bases between. The V gene's germline CDR1 is SGHAT and CDR2 FQNNGV. Here the CDR3 reads CASSLGGPLGYGYTF. Written as DNA, the CDR3 is TGTGCCAGCAGCTTAGGGGGGCCCCTTGGCTATGGCTACACCTTC.

The V and J genes are TRBV18 and TRBJ2-1; TRBD2 might be the D (6 bases). Trimming left V 0 bases short and J 10 bases short, with 10 bases between. This CDR3 is 13 amino acids long. The germline CDR1 and CDR2 sequences are KGHSH and LQKENI. In DNA form, the CDR3 reads TGTGCCAGCTCACCACCGGAGGGCAAAGAGCAGTTCTTC. This sequence encodes CASSPPEGKEQFF.

The chain has TRBV5-4 and TRBJ2-3; 9 bases line up with TRBD2. The V gene end was trimmed by 4 bases and the J gene end by 2 bases; junction bases not matched to a gene: 14. The CDR3 loop spans 18 amino acids. CDR1 and CDR2 from the germline V gene are SGHNT and YYREEE (reference sequence). The CDR3 reads CASSRRLAGIRDTDTQYF. CDR3 nucleotides: TGTGCCAGCAGCCGTCGCCTAGCGGGAATCCGGGACACAGATACGCAGTATTTT.

V gene TRBV25-1 combines with J gene TRBJ1-1; D is ambiguous. V was shortened by 0 bases and J by 3 bases, with 8 bases between the two germline ends. CDR3 length equals 14 residues. From germline, CDR1 is MGHDK and CDR2 SYGVNS. For the CDR3, the DNA is TGTGCCAGCAGTGAATATTACGGGGACACTGAAGCTTTCTTT. This sequence encodes CASSEYYGDTEAFF.

This chain connects TRBV30 to TRBJ2-1, with TRBD2 matching 7 bases. V dropped 5 bases and J dropped 8; count of bases not matched to a gene: 3. CDR1 GTSNPN and CDR2 SVGIG come from the germline V gene (reference sequence). This CDR3 contains 11 residues. DNA of the CDR3: TGTGCCTGGTGGGGAGGGGATGAGCAGTTCTTC. Residues: CAWWGGDEQFF.

This clone was recorded only once. The chain couples TRBV6-5 to TRBJ2-1; D may be TRBD2 (6 bases). V lost 6 bases and J lost 11, with 20 bases in between. This CDR3 is 14 amino acids long. Germline loops: CDR1 MNHEY, CDR2 SVGAGI. DNA for the CDR3: TGTGCCAGCAGCCCACTAGGCTGGGGACTTCAGCAGTTCTTC. This translates into CASSPLGWGLQQFF.

The chain has TRBV3-1 (or the pseudogene TRBV3-2) and TRBJ2-2, with D unclear. This CDR3 comprises 17 residues. Germline CDR1 and CDR2: LGHDT and YNNKEL (reference sequence). V was shortened by 0 bases and J by 3 bases, with 14 bases between the two germline ends. The CDR3 coding sequence is TGTGCCAGCAGCCAAGATTGGCGGCCGGCGGACACCGGGGAGCTGTTTTTT. Translation: CASSQDWRPADTGELFF.

CDR3 nucleotides: TGTGCCAGCAGTAGCGGGAGGTGGACCCAGTACTTC. Protein product: CASSSGRWTQYF. The chain recombines TRBV9 with TRBJ2-5, with TRBD2 identical over 10 bases. CDR1 is SGDLS and CDR2 is YYNGEE in the germline V gene. Trimming took 5 bases from V and 7 from J; bases not matched to a gene: 2. This CDR3 has 12 residues. The complete variable domain, with remaining parts taken from reference TRBV9 and TRBJ2-5, reads DSGVTQTPKHLITATGQRVTLRCSPRSGDLSVYWYQQSLDQGLQFLIQYYNGEERAKGNILERFSAQQFPDLHSELNLSSLELGDSALYFCASSSGRWTQYFGPGTRLLVL.

The gene calls are TRBV19 and TRBJ1-6; D possibly corresponds to TRBD1 (5 bases). V was clipped by 7 bases and J by 10 bases, with 14 bases between them. The CDR3 covers 13 residues. Germline CDR1 LNHDA, CDR2 SQIVND (reference sequence). This CDR3 reads CASTAGRQSPLHF. CDR3 coding DNA: TGTGCCAGTACCGCAGGGAGGCAATCACCCCTCCACTTT.

The chain recombines TRBV18 with TRBJ1-1, with 7 bases that match TRBD1. The V gene end was trimmed by 8 bases and the J gene end by 3 bases; junction bases not matched to a gene: 9. Germline CDR1 KGHSH, CDR2 LQKENI. This CDR3 has 14 residues. For the CDR3, the DNA is TGTGCCAGCACCGGACAGGCGGCGGACACTGAAGCTTTCTTT. This gives the protein CASTGQAADTEAFF.

This chain uses TRBV27 with TRBJ2-1; D perhaps matches TRBD1 (7 bases). The V gene's germline CDR1 is MNHEY and CDR2 SMNVEV (reference sequence). CDR3 size: 15 residues. The germline V and J ends were trimmed by 6 bases and 8 bases, with 20 bases remaining between them. This chain's CDR3 is CASSLDRARGHEQFF. CDR3 coding DNA: TGTGCCAGCAGCCTCGACAGGGCCCGGGGGCATGAGCAGTTCTTC.

The chain recombines TRBV9 with TRBJ1-3; weak D call: TRBD1 (6 bases). Trimming shortened V by 4 bases and J by 4 bases, and 15 bases separated the two germline ends. Germline CDR1 and CDR2: SGDLS and YYNGEE. The CDR3 contains 15 residues. The CDR3 DNA follows: TGTGCCAGCAGCCCGGGGACACTCGGGGGAAACACCATATATTTT. Translating it yields CASSPGTLGGNTIYF. The full variable domain, in which reference TRBV9 and TRBJ1-3 provide the parts outside the CDR3, is DSGVTQTPKHLITATGQRVTLRCSPRSGDLSVYWYQQSLDQGLQFLIQYYNGEERAKGNILERFSAQQFPDLHSELNLSSLELGDSALYFCASSPGTLGGNTIYFGEGSWLTVV.

This clone was seen only once. The chain joins TRBV27 to TRBJ1-6, with 10 bases lining up with TRBD1. The V segment lost 4 bases and the J segment 6 bases; nucleotides outside the gene matches: 6. The CDR3 is 16 residues long. Germline V gene data show CDR1 as MNHEY and CDR2 as SMNVEV (reference sequence). CDR3 in DNA: TGTGCCAGCAGTTGGGGGACAGGGGACGGTAATTCACCCCTCCACTTT. The encoded protein is CASSWGTGDGNSPLHF.

The rearrangement joins TRBV18 to TRBJ2-3; 16 bases are a match to TRBD2. This CDR3 contains 15 residues. The V gene's germline CDR1 is KGHSH and CDR2 LQKENI. Trimming took 3 bases from V and 11 from J; bases not matched to a gene: 5. The CDR3 DNA is TGTGCCAGCTCACCTCCGGGACTAGCGGGAGGGGAGCAGTATTTT. It translates to CASSPPGLAGGEQYF.

The gene calls are TRBV20-1 and TRBJ2-3, with 9 bases fitting TRBD2. The CDR3 spans 15 residues. The germline V gene encodes CDR1 DFQATT and CDR2 SNEGSKA (reference sequence). The V and J ends lost 3 bases and 1 base, in that order; junction bases with no gene match: 5. The CDR3 loop reads CSASSGSGGTDTQYF. The CDR3 nucleotides are TGCAGTGCTAGTAGCGGGAGCGGGGGCACAGATACGCAGTATTTT.

CDR3 amino acids: CASTGGGELFF. The CDR3 region has the DNA TGTGCCAGCACCGGAGGGGGGGAGCTGTTTTTT. The V call is TRBV11-3, the J call TRBJ2-2; perhaps TRBD2 as D (6 bases). Between the trimmed V and J ends, which lost 7 bases and 8 bases, there was a span of 8 bases. Germline CDR1 is SGHNT and CDR2 is YENEEA. The CDR3 spans 11 residues.

V gene TRBV29-1 combines with J gene TRBJ2-1; TRBD2 agrees at 13 bases. This CDR3 contains 14 residues. With V trimmed by 8 bases and J by 6 bases, 7 bases remained unmatched. Looked up from germline, CDR1 is SQVTM and CDR2 is ANQGSEA. The CDR3 is CSPGLAGASNEQFF. In nucleotides, the CDR3 is TGCAGCCCAGGACTAGCGGGAGCCTCCAATGAGCAGTTCTTC.

The V gene is TRBV27, the J gene TRBJ2-3; 12 positions match TRBD2. V shed 0 bases, J shed 5 bases, and the junction held 3 bases outside the gene matches. Germline V CDR1 and CDR2: MNHEY, SMNVEV (reference sequence). This CDR3 spans 16 amino acids. The CDR3 reads CASSLSASGGGDTQYF. CDR3 in DNA: TGTGCCAGCAGTTTATCGGCTAGCGGGGGGGGAGATACGCAGTATTTT.

The chain uses TRBV4-1 and TRBJ1-3; D is possibly TRBD1 (5 bases). From germline, CDR1 is MGHRA and CDR2 YSYEKL. The CDR3 contains 16 residues. The V end lost 0 bases, the J end lost 4 bases, and 13 bases lay between the germline ends. CDR3: CASSQDLGTRGNTIYF. The CDR3 DNA reads TGCGCCAGCAGCCAAGATCTCGGGACTCGGGGAAACACCATATATTTT.

The V and J genes are TRBV27 and TRBJ2-3; TRBD2 matches at 7 bases. Germline loops: CDR1 MNHEY, CDR2 SMNVEV (reference sequence). This CDR3 contains 15 residues. J lost 6 bases, V lost 5 bases, and 11 bases had no gene match. This CDR3 reads CASSPRTSGVDTQYF. As DNA, the CDR3 is TGTGCCAGCAGTCCAAGGACTAGTGGGGTGGATACGCAGTATTTT.

The V call is TRBV19, the J call TRBJ2-2; 7 bases are shared with TRBD1. The ends lost 7 bases at V and 4 bases at J; junction bases unmatched: 12. This CDR3 region has 16 residues. Germline lookup yields CDR1 LNHDA and CDR2 SQIVND (reference sequence). This CDR3 is CASTNRGRRGTGELFF. DNA for the CDR3: TGTGCCAGTACCAATAGGGGGCGCCGGGGCACCGGGGAGCTGTTTTTT.

The J gene is TRBJ2-5, the V gene TRBV12-3 or TRBV12-4, with unresolved D. There are 12 residues in the CDR3. The ends were cut back, 2 bases at V and 5 bases at J, with 6 bases in the middle. The CDR3 coding sequence is TGTGCCAGCAGTTTACGGTGGGAGACCCAGTACTTC. Its protein is CASSLRWETQYF.

The CDR3 loop reads CASSTSPPYEQYF. CDR3 DNA: TGTGCCAGCAGTACTAGCCCCCCCTACGAGCAGTACTTC. The chain combines TRBV6-2 or TRBV6-3 with TRBJ2-7; D is possibly TRBD2 (6 bases). V gave up 5 bases and J gave up 2 bases, with 10 bases separating them. The CDR3 has 13 residues. The germline gives CDR1 MNHEY, CDR2 SVGEGT.

The chain is built from TRBV7-9 and TRBJ1-6, with D perhaps matching TRBD1 (5 bases). Germline V gene lookup returns CDR1 SEHNR and CDR2 FQNEAQ (reference sequence). V lost 5 bases to trimming and J lost 0 bases, with 11 bases between them. The CDR3 spans 16 residues. DNA of the CDR3: TGTGCCAGCAGCCCCCAGGGCGGCTCCTATAATTCACCCCTCCACTTT. Protein sequence: CASSPQGGSYNSPLHF.